This T cell receptor (beta chain) originates from a study of shared clonotypes between healthy human individuals. Deep-level running was used for the assay. DNA from unsorted PBMC was sequenced on ten immunoSEQ deep assay plates. Method: immunoSEQ multiplex PCR; TCRdb's copy keeps in-frame clones and lacks some. The top ten clones hold roughly 13% of a sample with 450,000 to 600,000 clones, 70% to 80% of them seen once. The V gene end was trimmed by 5 bases and the J gene end by 2 bases; junction bases not matched to a gene: 6. Germline V CDR1 and CDR2: SGHNT, YYREEE (reference sequence). The CDR3 sequence is 15 residues long. This clone was counted ten times or more. For unsorted samples, genomic DNA was extracted from tens of millions of PBMCs.

This chain links TRBV5-4 with TRBJ2-7; 11 nucleotides match TRBD1. This sequence originates from a woman in her thirties or forties in good health. Some clones in this sample may be carry-over from other donors' samples. The sample consisted of PBMCs. CDR3 sequence: CASRSGQGATYEQYF. The CDR3 coding sequence is TGTGCCAGCAGAAGTGGACAGGGGGCTACCTACGAGCAGTACTTC.